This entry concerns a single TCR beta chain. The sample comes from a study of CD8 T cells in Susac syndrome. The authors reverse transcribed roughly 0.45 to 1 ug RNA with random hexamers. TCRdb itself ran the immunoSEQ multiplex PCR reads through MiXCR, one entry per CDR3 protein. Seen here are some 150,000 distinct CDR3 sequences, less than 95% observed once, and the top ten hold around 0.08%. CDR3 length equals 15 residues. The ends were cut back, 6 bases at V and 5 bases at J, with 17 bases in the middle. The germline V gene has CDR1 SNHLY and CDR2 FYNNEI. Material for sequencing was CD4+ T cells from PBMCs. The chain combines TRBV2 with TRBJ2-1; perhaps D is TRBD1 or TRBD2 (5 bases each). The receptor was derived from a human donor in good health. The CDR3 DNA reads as TGTGCCAGCAGGACCGACGGCACGGGACACAATGAGCAGTTCTTC. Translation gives CASRTDGTGHNEQFF.